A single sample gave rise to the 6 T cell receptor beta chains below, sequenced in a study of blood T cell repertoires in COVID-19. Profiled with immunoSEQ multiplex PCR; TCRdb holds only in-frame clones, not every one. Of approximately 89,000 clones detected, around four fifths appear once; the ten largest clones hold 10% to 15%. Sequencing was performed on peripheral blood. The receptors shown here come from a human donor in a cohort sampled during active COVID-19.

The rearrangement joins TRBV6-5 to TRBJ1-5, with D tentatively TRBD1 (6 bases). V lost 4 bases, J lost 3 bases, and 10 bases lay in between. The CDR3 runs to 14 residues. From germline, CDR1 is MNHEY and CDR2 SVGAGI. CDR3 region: CASSSGQPNQPQHF. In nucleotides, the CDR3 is TGTGCCAGCAGTTCCGGACAGCCCAATCAGCCCCAGCATTTT.

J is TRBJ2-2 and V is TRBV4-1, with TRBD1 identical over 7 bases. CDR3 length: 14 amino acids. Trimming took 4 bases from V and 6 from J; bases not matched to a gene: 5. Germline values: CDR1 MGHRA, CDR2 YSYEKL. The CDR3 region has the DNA TGCGCCAGCAGCCTTCGGACAGGAGCCGGGGAGCTGTTTTTT. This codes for CASSLRTGAGELFF.

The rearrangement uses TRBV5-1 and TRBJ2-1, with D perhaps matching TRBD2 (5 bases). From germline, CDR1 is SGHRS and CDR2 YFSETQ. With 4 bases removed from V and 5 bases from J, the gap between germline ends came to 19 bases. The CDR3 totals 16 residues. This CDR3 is CASSTRDPGLDNEQFF. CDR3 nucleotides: TGCGCCAGCAGCACTCGGGATCCGGGGTTGGACAATGAGCAGTTCTTC. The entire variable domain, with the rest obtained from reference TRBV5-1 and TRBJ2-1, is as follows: KAGVTQTPRYLIKTRGQQVTLSCSPISGHRSVSWYQQTPGQGLQFLFEYFSETQRNKGNFPGRFSGRQFSNSRSEMNVSTLELGDSALYLCASSTRDPGLDNEQFFGPGTRLTVL.

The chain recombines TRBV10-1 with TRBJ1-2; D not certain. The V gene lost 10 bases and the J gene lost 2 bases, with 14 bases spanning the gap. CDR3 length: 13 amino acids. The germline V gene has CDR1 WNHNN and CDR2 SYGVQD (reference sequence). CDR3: CATLRRQNYGYTF. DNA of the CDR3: TGCGCCACCTTAAGGAGGCAGAACTATGGCTACACCTTC.

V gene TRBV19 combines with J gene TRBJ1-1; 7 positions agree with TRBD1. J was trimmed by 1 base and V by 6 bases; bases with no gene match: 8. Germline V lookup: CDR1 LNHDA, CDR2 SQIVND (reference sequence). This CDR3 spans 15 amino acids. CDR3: CASSGFNRGNTEAFF. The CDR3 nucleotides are TGTGCCAGTAGCGGCTTCAACAGGGGGAACACTGAAGCTTTCTTT.

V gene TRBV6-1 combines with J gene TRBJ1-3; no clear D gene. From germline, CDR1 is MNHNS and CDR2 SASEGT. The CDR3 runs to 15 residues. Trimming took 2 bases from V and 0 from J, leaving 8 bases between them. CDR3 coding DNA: TGTGCCAGCAGTGAAAGGCCAGGCTCTGGAAACACCATATATTTT. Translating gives CASSERPGSGNTIYF.